This T cell receptor (beta chain) was obtained from a study of beta chain features in type 1 diabetes. Overall study findings and caveats: Shortening that was moderate but significant affected the TCRB CDR3s of Type 1 diabetes patients in all four CD4+ subsets.

V dropped 4 bases and J dropped 0 bases, with 4 bases sitting between them. The germline V gene has CDR1 WSHSY and CDR2 SAAADI. This CDR3 is built from 14 residues. Investigators reverse transcribed all isolated RNA, so they sequenced expressed TCRB transcripts. Sequencing was performed with immunoSEQ multiplex PCR; in TCRdb, only in-frame clones are kept and a portion is missing. The sample carries over 200,000 clones, roughly a tenth recorded once. This clone was detected only a few times. Its antigen is unknown. The receptor was derived from a man aged 25 to 40 with type 1 diabetes. The specimen was naive CD4+ T cells from blood. J is TRBJ2-6 and V is TRBV10-2; D is unclear. The DNA of the CDR3 is TGCGCCAGCAGTGCCCTCTCTGGGGCCAACGTCCTGACTTTC. Its protein is CASSALSGANVLTF.